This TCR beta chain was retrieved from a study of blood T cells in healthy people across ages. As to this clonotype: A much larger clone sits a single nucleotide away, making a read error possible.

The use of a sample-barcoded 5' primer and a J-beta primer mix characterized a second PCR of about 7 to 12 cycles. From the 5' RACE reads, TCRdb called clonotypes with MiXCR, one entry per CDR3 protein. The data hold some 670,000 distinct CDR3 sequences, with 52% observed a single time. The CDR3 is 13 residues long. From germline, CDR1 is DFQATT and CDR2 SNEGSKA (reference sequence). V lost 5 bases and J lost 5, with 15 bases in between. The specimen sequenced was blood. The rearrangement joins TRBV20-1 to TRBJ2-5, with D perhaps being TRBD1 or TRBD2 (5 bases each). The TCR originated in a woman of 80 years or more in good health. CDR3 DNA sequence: TGCAGTGCTGGTAAAGCAGGGACGGAGACCCAGTACTTC. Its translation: CSAGKAGTETQYF.